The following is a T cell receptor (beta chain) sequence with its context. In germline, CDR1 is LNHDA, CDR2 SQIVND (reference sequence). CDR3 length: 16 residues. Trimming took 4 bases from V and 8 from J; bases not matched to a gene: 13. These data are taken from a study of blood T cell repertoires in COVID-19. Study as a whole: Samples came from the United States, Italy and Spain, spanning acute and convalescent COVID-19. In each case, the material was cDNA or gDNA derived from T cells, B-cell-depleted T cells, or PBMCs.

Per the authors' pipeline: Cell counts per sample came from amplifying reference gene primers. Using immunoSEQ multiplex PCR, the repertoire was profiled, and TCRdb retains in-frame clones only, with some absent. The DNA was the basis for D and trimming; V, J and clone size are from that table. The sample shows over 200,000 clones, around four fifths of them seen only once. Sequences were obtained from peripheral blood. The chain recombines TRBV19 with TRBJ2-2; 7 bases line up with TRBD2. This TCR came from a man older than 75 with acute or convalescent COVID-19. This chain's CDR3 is CASSKTASGILGELFF. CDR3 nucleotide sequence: TGTGCCAGTAGTAAGACTGCTAGCGGAATATTGGGGGAGCTGTTTTTT.